The 3 T cell receptor beta chains below come from one sample, sequenced in a study of tumor-infiltrating lymphocytes in primary liver carcinoma. The study extracted blood RNA from unsorted whole blood and also extracted germline DNA. With a constant-region primer, TCR beta cDNA was made from 450 to 500 ng of total RNA. Slightly modified ARM-PCR served as the procedure for the TCR beta libraries. These libraries came from three rounds of nested multiplex PCR. Both of the initial two PCR rounds ran for around 10 cycles and employed TRBV1-TRBV30 forward primers alongside a C-beta reverse primer. TCRdb re-called the multiplex PCR reads with MiXCR, one entry per CDR3 protein. The profile shows 150,000 to 200,000 distinct CDR3 sequences, 65% of them singletons. Material for sequencing was peripheral blood. All receptors come from a woman aged 55-70 years with primary liver carcinoma and hepatitis B virus infection.

Note on this clonotype: At one boundary the junction diverges from the germline segment, which might be a read error. This chain links TRBV11-2 with TRBJ2-5; D not resolved. Germline V gives CDR1 SGHAT, CDR2 FQNNGV. CDR3 length: 15 amino acids. The chain's CDR3 is CANSLILQIQETQYF. In DNA form, the CDR3 reads TGTGCCAACAGCTTAATCCTGCAGATCCAAGAGACCCAGTACTTC.

As for this clonotype: One end of the junction fails to match germline, which may point to a read error. The V and J genes are TRBV11-2 and TRBJ1-1; D is uncertain. The germline V gene encodes CDR1 SGHAT and CDR2 FQNNGV. The CDR3 has 14 amino acids. CDR3 DNA: TGTCCCAGCAGCTTGTTGGCTCACCAGACTGAAGCTTTCTTT. Translation: CPSSLLAHQTEAFF.

As regards this clonotype: A much more abundant neighbour one base away suggests this may be a read error. V and J are TRBV2 and TRBJ2-7, with D possibly TRBD1 on 5 matching bases. The CDR3 has 13 amino acids. CDR1 SNHLY and CDR2 FYNNEI come from the germline V gene. The CDR3 protein is CASSVTGYYERYF. The CDR3 nucleotides are TGTGCCAGCAGTGTCACAGGCTACTACGAGCGGTACTTC.